Below are 27 T cell receptor beta chains sequenced from a single sample in a study of human T cells and chemical hapten exposure. Time point specified: patch test 3, about 24 weeks after DPC sensitization. The treatment was: therapeutic diphenylcyclopropenone sensitization with weekly scalp DPC. MiXCR, applied by TCRdb to the RACE reads, yields one record per CDR3 protein. The sample comprises some 74,000 distinct CDR3 sequences, 10% to 15% of which are singletons, and 5.7% rests with the top ten. This specimen consisted of whole blood, obtained in connection with sensitization to the hapten diphenylcyclopropenone (DPC). Source of these receptors: a woman aged 45 to 65 with alopecia areata. Some clones in this sample may be carry-over from other donors' samples.

This clonotype was recorded many times. The chain employs TRBV7-6 and TRBJ2-1; 7 nucleotides agree with TRBD1. The CDR3 length is 15 residues. Per the germline V gene, CDR1 is SGHVS and CDR2 is FNYEAQ. J was trimmed by 5 bases and V by 1 base; bases with no gene match: 5. Here the CDR3 reads CASSLGTGVHNEQFF. CDR3 DNA: TGTGCCAGCAGCTTAGGCACAGGGGTCCACAATGAGCAGTTCTTC.

Details on this clonotype: A much larger clonotype is one base distant, so this may be a read error. The chain has TRBV6-6 and TRBJ1-5, with D unclear. The CDR3 spans 14 residues. The germline V gene has CDR1 MNHNY and CDR2 SVGAGI (reference sequence). The CDR3, as DNA: TGTGCCAGCAGTACAAGGGTTAACAATAAGCCCCAGCATTTT. The encoded protein is CASSTRVNNKPQHF.

V usage is TRBV29-1 and J usage is TRBJ1-1; tentative D call: TRBD1 (6 bases). The CDR3 is made up of 14 amino acids. CDR1 and CDR2 from the germline V gene are SQVTM and ANQGSEA. With 7 bases removed from V and 3 bases from J, the gap between germline ends came to 18 bases. CDR3 DNA: TGCAGCGGCGGACAGTTAGGGTGGGACACTGAAGCTTTCTTT. Its translation is CSGGQLGWDTEAFF.

The table lists this clonotype with a few counts. V and J are TRBV6-2 or TRBV6-3 and TRBJ1-1, with D possibly matching TRBD1 (6 bases). Trimming removed 10 bases at V and 1 base at J, with 16 bases between. This CDR3 is 14 amino acids long. Per germline, CDR1 MNHEY and CDR2 SVGEGT. The CDR3 nucleotides read TGTGCCACCCAACGGGGGGCTCCGAACACTGAAGCTTTCTTT. It specifies CATQRGAPNTEAFF.

The chain employs TRBV6-1 and TRBJ1-3, with a possible D match to TRBD1 (5 bases). The CDR3 loop spans 12 amino acids. Germline CDR1 MNHNS, CDR2 SASEGT. The V end lost 11 bases, the J end lost 4 bases, and 12 bases lay between the germline ends. The CDR3 coding sequence is TGTGCCGGGGCAAACACCGGAAACACCATATATTTT. Translating it yields CAGANTGNTIYF.

This clonotype appeared a few times. The V call is TRBV5-1, the J call TRBJ2-7; possibly TRBD2 for D (6 bases). CDR1 and CDR2 (germline): SGHRS, YFSETQ. The CDR3 covers 14 residues. The V gene lost 4 bases and the J gene lost 5 bases, with 16 bases spanning the gap. For the CDR3, the DNA is TGCGCCAGCAGCAAGTTAGGGACTCCTGACGAGCAGTACTTC. Its protein product is CASSKLGTPDEQYF.

This clonotype was counted many times. The chain is built from TRBV29-1 and TRBJ2-7; a possible D gene is TRBD1 (5 bases). Trimming cost V 4 bases and J 3 bases, with 13 bases left between them. Germline V gives CDR1 SQVTM, CDR2 ANQGSEA. CDR3 length equals 13 residues. The CDR3 DNA sequence: TGCAGCGTTGGGGGCCTCCCAGACTACGAGCAGTACTTC. Translated, it gives CSVGGLPDYEQYF.

This clonotype was observed a handful of times. The V and J genes are TRBV12-3 or TRBV12-4 and TRBJ2-4, with TRBD1 matching over 10 bases. V shed 6 bases, J shed 6 bases, and the junction held 11 bases outside the gene matches. The CDR3 runs to 16 residues. This CDR3 reads CASSLRDRGSGNIQYF. The CDR3 DNA follows: TGTGCCAGCAGCCTCCGGGACAGGGGATCGGGAAACATTCAGTACTTC.

The chain joins TRBV10-2 to TRBJ2-3; D is uncertain. The V end was cut by 4 bases, the J end by 6 bases, with 8 bases between. The germline gives CDR1 WSHSY, CDR2 SAAADI. CDR3 length equals 12 residues. The CDR3 nucleotides are TGCGCCAGCAGTGGCCAAAAGGATACGCAGTATTTT. It specifies CASSGQKDTQYF.

This clonotype was counted ten times or more. The V gene is TRBV2, the J gene TRBJ1-5; D ambiguous. CDR1 is SNHLY and CDR2 is FYNNEI in the germline V gene. V lost 5 bases and J lost 2, with 16 bases in between. This CDR3 contains 16 residues. The CDR3 sequence: CASSQTDLFGNQPQHF. In DNA form, the CDR3 reads TGTGCCAGCAGTCAGACGGACCTCTTTGGCAATCAGCCCCAGCATTTT.

This clonotype was seen a handful of times. V gene TRBV19 combines with J gene TRBJ2-3; D is perhaps TRBD2 (6 bases). The V end was cut by 6 bases, the J end by 3 bases, with 19 bases between. The CDR3 runs 16 residues. Germline values: CDR1 LNHDA, CDR2 SQIVND (reference sequence). CDR3 protein: CASSPLRDLYTDTQYF. CDR3 nucleotide sequence: TGTGCCAGTAGCCCGCTCCGGGACTTATATACAGATACGCAGTATTTT.

Ten or more counts support this clonotype. The chain uses TRBV18 and TRBJ1-2; possible D gene TRBD1, 5 bases. The V end was cut by 6 bases, the J end by 2 bases, with 13 bases between. The CDR3 runs to 14 residues. Germline V gene sequence: CDR1 KGHSH, CDR2 LQKENI. As DNA, the CDR3 is TGTGCCAGCTCTCCCCCTGGACACAACTATGGCTACACCTTC. Protein: CASSPPGHNYGYTF.

The J gene is TRBJ1-1, the V gene TRBV7-2; no clear D. There are 14 residues in the CDR3. V was shortened by 1 base and J by 1 base, with 7 bases between the two germline ends. CDR1 is SGHTA and CDR2 is FQGNSA in the germline V gene. CDR3 nucleotide sequence: TGTGCCAGCAGCTTAGGTCCAGCGAACACTGAAGCTTTCTTT. Its protein is CASSLGPANTEAFF. The full variable domain, with the rest looked up from reference TRBV7-2 and TRBJ1-1, is GAGVSQSPSNKVTEKGKDVELRCDPISGHTALYWYRQSLGQGLEFLIYFQGNSAPDKSGLPSDRFSAERTGGSVSTLTIQRTQQEDSAVYLCASSLGPANTEAFFGQGTRLTVV.

This clonotype was recorded a few times. J is TRBJ1-1 and V is TRBV20-1; 7 nucleotides agree with TRBD1. V gave up 5 bases and J gave up 7 bases; unmatched junction bases: 10. This CDR3 has 13 residues. In germline, CDR1 is DFQATT, CDR2 SNEGSKA (reference sequence). The CDR3 DNA follows: TGCAGTGCTTTAACTACAGGGGAAGGTGAAGCTTTCTTT. It translates to CSALTTGEGEAFF.

This clonotype has a count of ten or more. V and J are TRBV28 and TRBJ2-1; no reliable D call. Germline V gene lookup returns CDR1 MDHEN and CDR2 SYDVKM. With 3 bases removed from V and 7 bases from J, the gap between germline ends came to 13 bases. CDR3 size: 14 residues. This CDR3 reads CASSLSGSRNEQFF. Here the CDR3 DNA reads TGTGCCAGCAGTTTGTCAGGTTCTAGGAATGAGCAGTTCTTC.

This clonotype occurred many times. The chain is built from TRBV9 and TRBJ2-2; 7 bases line up with TRBD2. The CDR3 runs to 14 residues. Germline lookup yields CDR1 SGDLS and CDR2 YYNGEE. V trimming: 7 bases; J trimming: 4 bases; junction bases outside the gene matches: 7. This chain's CDR3 is CASQASGVTGELFF. CDR3 sequence (DNA): TGTGCCAGCCAGGCTAGCGGAGTCACCGGGGAGCTGTTTTTT. Full variable domain (rest looked up from reference TRBV9 and TRBJ2-2): DSGVTQTPKHLITATGQRVTLRCSPRSGDLSVYWYQQSLDQGLQFLIQYYNGEERAKGNILERFSAQQFPDLHSELNLSSLELGDSALYFCASQASGVTGELFFGEGSRLTVL.

This clonotype was found many times. The V call is TRBV29-1, the J call TRBJ2-1; 8 nucleotides line up with TRBD2. The CDR3 length is 13 residues. With 7 bases clipped from V and 7 bases from J, the junction kept 9 bases outside the gene matches. CDR1 and CDR2 (germline): SQVTM, ANQGSEA. The DNA of the CDR3 is TGCAGCGCGACGCTAGCGGGTCCTAATGAGCAGTTCTTC. This encodes CSATLAGPNEQFF.

This clonotype was seen repeatedly, ten times or more. The V gene is TRBV6-4, the J gene TRBJ1-6; maybe TRBD1 (6 bases). The CDR3 runs 14 residues. The ends were cut back, 5 bases at V and 9 bases at J, with 14 bases in the middle. The germline V gene has CDR1 MRHNA and CDR2 SNTAGT. The CDR3 loop is CASSQQGGASPLHF. In nucleotides, the CDR3 is TGTGCCAGCAGTCAACAGGGTGGGGCTTCACCCCTCCACTTT.

There are many counts of this clonotype. V is TRBV30 and J is TRBJ2-1; 8 nucleotides match TRBD2. The CDR3 is made up of 13 amino acids. From germline, CDR1 is GTSNPN and CDR2 SVGIG (reference sequence). V dropped 0 bases and J dropped 14; count of bases not matched to a gene: 9. This chain's CDR3 is CAWSVQQRGKEFF. Here the CDR3 DNA reads TGTGCCTGGAGTGTGCAACAGCGGGGGAAGGAGTTCTTC.

The rearrangement links TRBV6-1 to TRBJ2-3, with TRBD2 matching over 8 bases. The CDR3 spans 18 residues. V trimming: 4 bases; J trimming: 0 bases; junction bases outside the gene matches: 12. The germline gives CDR1 MNHNS, CDR2 SASEGT. In DNA, the CDR3 is TGTGCCAGCAGTGCCCCTAGAAGACTAGCGCCTAGCACAGATACGCAGTATTTT. This sequence encodes CASSAPRRLAPSTDTQYF.

In its sample, this clonotype was seen many times. The chain joins TRBV29-1 to TRBJ2-7, with TRBD2 matching over 8 bases. With V trimmed by 3 bases and J by 5 bases, 6 bases remained unmatched. Germline assignment: CDR1 SQVTM and CDR2 ANQGSEA. The CDR3 is 13 amino acids. The CDR3 nucleotides are TGCAGCGTTGACGGGCGCGGGGGGAACGAGCAGTACTTC. Its protein is CSVDGRGGNEQYF.

With regard to this clonotype: An end of the junction does not agree with germline; a read error may underlie this. The chain joins TRBV3-1 to TRBJ2-1; 9 bases line up with TRBD2. From germline, CDR1 is LGHDT and CDR2 YNNKEL (reference sequence). CDR3 length: 11 residues. In DNA, the CDR3 is TGTGCCAGCAGCCAAGGGACTAGCGCACTCTTC. Residues: CASSQGTSALF.

This clonotype was detected only a few times. The V gene is TRBV5-1, the J gene TRBJ2-3, with D possibly TRBD2 on 6 matching bases. The germline V gene encodes CDR1 SGHRS and CDR2 YFSETQ. The CDR3 runs to 14 residues. V was cut by 6 bases and J by 0 bases, with 11 bases left in between. CDR3 in amino acids: CASKGGTSTDTQYF. CDR3 DNA sequence: TGCGCCAGCAAAGGAGGGACGAGCACAGATACGCAGTATTTT.

The V and J genes are TRBV29-1 and TRBJ1-4; a weak D match, TRBD1 (6 bases). Germline V gives CDR1 SQVTM, CDR2 ANQGSEA. The CDR3 runs to 13 residues. Trimming left V 7 bases short and J 7 bases short, with 16 bases between. The CDR3 reads CSAEGEGGEKLFF. The CDR3 DNA follows: TGCAGCGCCGAGGGGGAAGGTGGTGAAAAACTGTTTTTT.

This clonotype was seen ten or more times. The chain links TRBV29-1 to TRBJ1-2; D not resolved. Germline CDR1 SQVTM, CDR2 ANQGSEA. The CDR3 extends over 11 amino acids. Trimming removed 6 bases at V and 0 bases at J, with 5 bases between. Here the CDR3 reads CSVTTNYGYTF. The CDR3 DNA reads as TGCAGCGTGACAACTAACTATGGCTACACCTTC. Together with reference TRBV29-1 and TRBJ1-2, the CDR3 gives the full variable domain: SAVISQKPSRDICQRGTSLTIQCQVDSQVTMMFWYRQQPGQSLTLIATANQGSEATYESGFVIDKFPISRPNLTFSTLTVSNMSPEDSSIYLCSVTTNYGYTFGSGTRLTVV.

The J gene is TRBJ2-5, the V gene TRBV5-6; 9 bases line up with TRBD2. Looked up from germline, CDR1 is SGHDT and CDR2 is YYEEEE. V lost 5 bases, J lost 3 bases, and 5 bases stayed unmatched. This CDR3 contains 14 residues. CDR3 region: CASSKAGGEETQYF. In DNA, the CDR3 is TGTGCCAGCAGTAAAGCGGGAGGAGAAGAGACCCAGTACTTC.

Many counts were recorded for this clonotype. The chain recombines TRBV2 with TRBJ1-5, with D possibly matching TRBD1 (5 bases). This CDR3 comprises 15 residues. CDR1 and CDR2 from the germline V gene are SNHLY and FYNNEI. Trimming pared 6 bases from V and 3 bases from J, leaving 15 bases between. CDR3 region: CASRPPGRINQPQHF. The CDR3 DNA reads as TGTGCCAGCAGGCCCCCGGGACGTATCAATCAGCCCCAGCATTTT.